The rows below give T cell receptor beta chains drawn from one sample of a study of cytomegalovirus exposure and HLA in healthy donors. Libraries were prepared by immunoSEQ multiplex PCR; TCRdb keeps only in-frame clonotypes and omits some of them. Of fewer than 65,000 clones listed, about 82% were seen once; the top ten hold about 1.4%. Sequencing was performed on PBMCs. The receptor source for this set is a man aged 30-40 years in good health and CMV-seronegative. Both conserved end residues are part of each CDR3. A D gene is named only where the DNA matches it firmly. Some rows have no size entry. The others give once, few or many, or a class for an expanded clone.

CDR3 | DNA | J | size | V | D
CASAIQRGQETQYF | TGTGCCAGCGCGATCCAGCGGGGCCAAGAGACCCAGTACTTC | TRBJ2-5 | . | TRBV28 | TRBD2
CASSGGPYGRAPLHF | TGTGCCAGCAGTGGAGGACCGTACGGAAGGGCACCCCTCCACTTT | TRBJ1-6 | . | TRBV6-5 | .
CASSRGTGGNTEAFF | TGTGCCAGCAGCCGTGGGACAGGGGGAAACACTGAAGCTTTCTTT | TRBJ1-1 | once | TRBV5-4 | TRBD1
CASSLNGLPYGYTF | TGTGCCAGCAGCTTAAACGGACTTCCCTATGGCTACACCTTC | TRBJ1-2 | . | TRBV7-2 | .
CASSLYLGPNYGYTF | TGTGCCAGCAGCTTATATCTGGGGCCGAACTATGGCTACACCTTC | TRBJ1-2 | . | TRBV7-6 | .
CASSSTPGTRDTQYF | TGTGCCAGCAGCTCGACTCCCGGGACTAGAGATACGCAGTATTTT | TRBJ2-3 | . | TRBV7-9 | TRBD2
CASSFEGQSSYNEQFF | TGTGCCAGCAGCTTCGAAGGACAGAGCTCCTACAATGAGCAGTTCTTC | TRBJ2-1 | . | TRBV11-3 | .
CASSPGLAVSDTQYF | TGTGCCAGCAGCCCGGGACTAGCCGTTTCAGATACGCAGTATTTT | TRBJ2-3 | once | TRBV5-4 | TRBD2
CASSSGGANTHNEQFF | TGTGCCAGCTCTAGCGGGGGCGCCAATACCCACAATGAGCAGTTCTTC | TRBJ2-1 | . | TRBV9 | TRBD2
CSARDVAREYF | TGCAGTGCTAGAGATGTGGCGAGGGAGTACTTC | TRBJ2-7 | . | TRBV20-1 | .
CAVDSSYNEQFF | TGTGCCGTTGACAGTTCCTACAATGAGCAGTTCTTC | TRBJ2-1 | . | TRBV2 | .
CASSASGQAYADTQYF | TGTGCCAGCAGCGCATCGGGACAGGCATATGCAGATACGCAGTATTTT | TRBJ2-3 | . | TRBV9 | TRBD1
CASRLASGGEQYF | TGTGCCAGCAGACTGGCATCGGGAGGGGAGCAGTACTTC | TRBJ2-7 | . | TRBV2 | TRBD2
CAIRPRVGQYF | TGTGCCATCCGACCCAGGGTAGGACAGTACTTC | TRBJ2-7 | . | TRBV10-3 | .
CASSPRARGGNQPQHF | TGTGCCAGCAGCCCCAGGGCCAGGGGAGGCAATCAGCCCCAGCATTTT | TRBJ1-5 | . | TRBV7-2 | .
CASSIFGTGWYGYTF | TGTGCCAGTAGTATATTCGGGACAGGGTGGTACGGCTACACCTTC | TRBJ1-2 | . | TRBV19 | TRBD1
CASSYGQGAVGELFF | TGCGCCAGCAGCTACGGACAGGGGGCTGTCGGGGAGCTGTTTTTT | TRBJ2-2 | . | TRBV5-1 | TRBD1
CATLPGQGSNEQFF | TGTGCCACCCTACCGGGACAGGGATCCAATGAGCAGTTCTTC | TRBJ2-1 | once | TRBV2 | TRBD1
CASRPGLDNQPQHF | TGTGCCAGCAGGCCGGGACTCGACAATCAGCCCCAGCATTTT | TRBJ1-5 | once | TRBV6-1 | .
CASSEVGSGRAKETQYF | TGTGCCAGCAGTGAAGTTGGTAGCGGGAGGGCCAAAGAGACCCAGTACTTC | TRBJ2-5 | few | TRBV2 | TRBD2
CASSVGSARETQYF | TGTGCCAGCAGCGTAGGTTCAGCGAGGGAGACCCAGTACTTC | TRBJ2-5 | . | TRBV9 | .
CASSPGGSYNEQFF | TGTGCCAGCAGCCCAGGTGGGTCCTACAATGAGCAGTTCTTC | TRBJ2-1 | . | TRBV6-5 | .
CASSPLQGAGELFF | TGTGCCAGCTCACCACTACAGGGGGCCGGGGAGCTGTTTTTT | TRBJ2-2 | . | TRBV18 | TRBD1
CASSLDPSSYNEQFF | TGTGCCAGCAGCTTAGACCCTAGCTCCTACAATGAGCAGTTCTTC | TRBJ2-1 | . | TRBV7-2 | .
CASSPRGLAGGINEQFF | TGTGCTAGCAGCCCCAGAGGACTAGCGGGAGGGATAAATGAGCAGTTCTTC | TRBJ2-1 | few | TRBV7-7 | TRBD2